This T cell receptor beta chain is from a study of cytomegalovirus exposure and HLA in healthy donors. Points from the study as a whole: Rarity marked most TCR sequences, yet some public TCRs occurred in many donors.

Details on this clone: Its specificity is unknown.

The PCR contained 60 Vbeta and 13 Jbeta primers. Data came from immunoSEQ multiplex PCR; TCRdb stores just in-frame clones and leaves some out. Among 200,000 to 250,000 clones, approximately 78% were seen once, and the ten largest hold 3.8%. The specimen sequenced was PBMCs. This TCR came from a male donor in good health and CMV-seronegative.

Here the CDR3 DNA reads TGTGCCAGTCGCCGGACAGGGGACTACGAGCAGTACTTC. The encoded protein is CASRRTGDYEQYF. The chain carries TRBV19 and TRBJ2-7, with 9 bases lining up with TRBD1. The germline CDR1 and CDR2 sequences are LNHDA and SQIVND (reference sequence). The CDR3 runs to 13 residues. Unmatched junction bases numbered 5, after V lost 8 bases and J lost 3 bases.